A selection of T cell receptor beta chains follows, all from one sample in a study of blood T cell repertoires in COVID-19. Here immunoSEQ multiplex PCR was the method, and the copy in TCRdb shows in-frame clones only, minus some. The data contain approximately 74,000 clones, roughly 80% of them seen just once; the ten biggest clones take up more than 15%. Sequencing input: peripheral blood. These receptors originate from a man in his 60s with acute or convalescent COVID-19. Each CDR3 is given with its conserved first and last residue. Each record gives: J gene, clone size, V gene, D gene, CDR3 DNA, CDR3 protein. A D gene is named only where the DNA matches it firmly. Expanded clones are given a class, and other clones once, few, many or no size at all.

j_call: TRBJ1-5
clone_size: NA
v_call: TRBV18
d_call: NA
cdr3_nt: TGTGCCAGCTCACCAACACCGTATAGCAATCAGCCCCAGCATTTT
cdr3_aa: CASSPTPYSNQPQHF

j_call: TRBJ2-1
clone_size: NA
v_call: TRBV12-3/TRBV12-4
d_call: TRBD1
cdr3_nt: TGTGCCAGCAGGGACAGGTACAATGAGCAGTTCTTC
cdr3_aa: CASRDRYNEQFF

j_call: TRBJ2-3
clone_size: NA
v_call: TRBV4-2
d_call: NA
cdr3_nt: TGTGCCAGCAGCCAAGAGTTTAACACAGATACGCAGTATTTT
cdr3_aa: CASSQEFNTDTQYF

j_call: TRBJ2-3
clone_size: NA
v_call: TRBV5-1
d_call: TRBD2
cdr3_nt: TGCGCCAGCAGCTTGGAAATAGCGGGGTCGGATACGCAGTATTTT
cdr3_aa: CASSLEIAGSDTQYF

j_call: TRBJ2-7
clone_size: NA
v_call: TRBV2
d_call: TRBD2
cdr3_nt: TGTGCCAGCGGGAGGGTCTACGAGCAGTACTTC
cdr3_aa: CASGRVYEQYF

j_call: TRBJ1-6
clone_size: NA
v_call: TRBV5-6
d_call: TRBD1
cdr3_nt: TGTGCCAGCAGCTCCGACAGGGGTTGGAATTCACCCCTCCACTTT
cdr3_aa: CASSSDRGWNSPLHF

j_call: TRBJ1-5
clone_size: NA
v_call: TRBV5-4
d_call: TRBD1
cdr3_nt: TGTGCCAGCAGCCCGGAGCCTTGGGGACAGGAGAATCAGCCCCAGCATTTT
cdr3_aa: CASSPEPWGQENQPQHF

j_call: TRBJ2-7
clone_size: NA
v_call: TRBV4-3
d_call: TRBD2
cdr3_nt: TGCGCCAGCAGCCAAGACTTTCTAGCGGGGGGGCCCGGCGAGCAGTACTTC
cdr3_aa: CASSQDFLAGGPGEQYF

j_call: TRBJ1-2
clone_size: NA
v_call: TRBV5-1
d_call: TRBD1
cdr3_nt: TGCGCCAGCAGCTTGAGGGGCGTCGGGACAGGGGGCGCGTTTAGCTACACCTTC
cdr3_aa: CASSLRGVGTGGAFSYTF

j_call: TRBJ1-6
clone_size: few
v_call: TRBV9
d_call: NA
cdr3_nt: TGTGCCAGCAGCCCGCAGGGATCTGTCACGGCTTCACCCCTCCACTTT
cdr3_aa: CASSPQGSVTASPLHF

j_call: TRBJ2-3
clone_size: NA
v_call: TRBV11-2
d_call: NA
cdr3_nt: TGTGCCAGCAGCTTACGGGGGGCGAGCACAGATACGCAGTATTTT
cdr3_aa: CASSLRGASTDTQYF

j_call: TRBJ2-3
clone_size: NA
v_call: TRBV29-1
d_call: NA
cdr3_nt: TGCAGCGTTACGTCGGCAGGGCGTGCTAGCACAGATACGCAGTATTTT
cdr3_aa: CSVTSAGRASTDTQYF

j_call: TRBJ1-3
clone_size: NA
v_call: TRBV11-2
d_call: NA
cdr3_nt: TGTGCCAGCAGCTTAGCCAGATCTGGAAACACCATATATTTT
cdr3_aa: CASSLARSGNTIYF

j_call: TRBJ1-6
clone_size: NA
v_call: TRBV18
d_call: TRBD1
cdr3_nt: TGTGCCAGCTCAGACAGGGGACGATATAATTCACCCCTCCACTTT
cdr3_aa: CASSDRGRYNSPLHF

j_call: TRBJ1-1
clone_size: NA
v_call: TRBV7-7
d_call: NA
cdr3_nt: TGTGCTAGCAGCTTAGCTCTTGAGTCTAAAGCTTTCTTT
cdr3_aa: CASSLALESKAFF

j_call: TRBJ2-7
clone_size: NA
v_call: TRBV30
d_call: NA
cdr3_nt: TGTGCCTGGAGCCGCACCCGGACAGCCTACGAGCAGTACTTC
cdr3_aa: CAWSRTRTAYEQYF

j_call: TRBJ2-2
clone_size: few
v_call: TRBV3-1/TRBV3-2
d_call: NA
cdr3_nt: TGTGCCAGCAGCCTACAGGGTTGGGTAGTCACCGGGGAGCTGTTTTTT
cdr3_aa: CASSLQGWVVTGELFF

j_call: TRBJ2-3
clone_size: NA
v_call: TRBV7-9
d_call: NA
cdr3_nt: TGTGCCAGCAGATCAAACGGGGGAGATACGCAGTATTTT
cdr3_aa: CASRSNGGDTQYF

j_call: TRBJ2-3
clone_size: NA
v_call: TRBV3-1/TRBV3-2
d_call: TRBD2
cdr3_nt: TGTGCCAGCAGCCAAGGGCCGGGACTAGCGGGGGGCGTTGGTACGCAGTATTTT
cdr3_aa: CASSQGPGLAGGVGTQYF

j_call: TRBJ1-6
clone_size: NA
v_call: TRBV4-1
d_call: TRBD1
cdr3_nt: TGCGCCAGCAGCCAACCTCACGGGACAGATAATTCACCCCTCCACTTT
cdr3_aa: CASSQPHGTDNSPLHF

j_call: TRBJ1-3
clone_size: NA
v_call: TRBV6-5
d_call: TRBD1
cdr3_nt: TGTGCCAGCAAAGAGGACAGGGGATACGGAAACACCATATATTTT
cdr3_aa: CASKEDRGYGNTIYF

j_call: TRBJ2-7
clone_size: NA
v_call: TRBV6-5
d_call: NA
cdr3_nt: TGTGCCAGCAGCCCCGCGACCTACGAGCAGTACTTC
cdr3_aa: CASSPATYEQYF

j_call: TRBJ1-4
clone_size: NA
v_call: TRBV6-5
d_call: NA
cdr3_nt: TGTGCCAGCAGTTACGTGTACAGACGTAATGAAAAACTGTTTTTT
cdr3_aa: CASSYVYRRNEKLFF

j_call: TRBJ1-1
clone_size: once
v_call: TRBV10-2
d_call: NA
cdr3_nt: TGCGCCAGCAGAGAAACAGGGCTGGGGACTGAAGCTTTCTTT
cdr3_aa: CASRETGLGTEAFF

j_call: TRBJ1-1
clone_size: NA
v_call: TRBV10-3
d_call: NA
cdr3_nt: TGTGCCATCAGTGACTTAGTGAACACTGAAGCTTTCTTT
cdr3_aa: CAISDLVNTEAFF

j_call: TRBJ2-6
clone_size: NA
v_call: TRBV5-4
d_call: TRBD1
cdr3_nt: TGTGCCAGCAGCTTCCCGACAGGGCCCCCTACCTCTGGGGCCAACGTCCTGACTTTC
cdr3_aa: CASSFPTGPPTSGANVLTF

j_call: TRBJ2-1
clone_size: NA
v_call: TRBV24-1
d_call: NA
cdr3_nt: TGTGCCACCAGTGAGGGAGAAATACACAATGAGCAGTTCTTC
cdr3_aa: CATSEGEIHNEQFF

j_call: TRBJ1-1
clone_size: NA
v_call: TRBV7-2
d_call: TRBD1
cdr3_nt: TGTGCCAGCAGCCGCGGAGGGACAGCTTCGGGCACTGAAGCTTTCTTT
cdr3_aa: CASSRGGTASGTEAFF

j_call: TRBJ2-1
clone_size: NA
v_call: TRBV6-7
d_call: TRBD2
cdr3_nt: TGTGCCAGCAGTTACTCGATATGTCCCCTAGCGGGGGCCGAAATGCCCCAACGTAATGAGCAGTTCTTC
cdr3_aa: CASSYSICPLAGAEMPQRNEQFF

j_call: TRBJ2-3
clone_size: NA
v_call: TRBV7-2
d_call: NA
cdr3_nt: TGTGCCAGCAGCCCCTATAAAGATACGCAGTATTTT
cdr3_aa: CASSPYKDTQYF

j_call: TRBJ2-7
clone_size: NA
v_call: TRBV12-3/TRBV12-4
d_call: TRBD1
cdr3_nt: TGTGCCAGCAGACAGGGGAACGCCTACGAGCAGTACTTC
cdr3_aa: CASRQGNAYEQYF

j_call: TRBJ2-4
clone_size: NA
v_call: TRBV10-3
d_call: TRBD2
cdr3_nt: TGTGCCGCCGCTAGCGGGGGAGCTGAAAACATTCAGTACTTC
cdr3_aa: CAAASGGAENIQYF

j_call: TRBJ2-7
clone_size: NA
v_call: TRBV29-1
d_call: NA
cdr3_nt: TGCAGCGTTGGTTCAGGGGAGGGTAAGGAGCAGTACTTC
cdr3_aa: CSVGSGEGKEQYF

j_call: TRBJ1-4
clone_size: NA
v_call: TRBV2
d_call: NA
cdr3_nt: TGTGCCAGCAGTGGGGGACAAACAACTAATGAAAAACTGTTTTTT
cdr3_aa: CASSGGQTTNEKLFF

j_call: TRBJ2-5
clone_size: NA
v_call: TRBV6-5
d_call: TRBD2
cdr3_nt: TGTGCCAGTCGGACTAGCGGGGGGCGGAAGGAGACCCAGTACTTC
cdr3_aa: CASRTSGGRKETQYF

j_call: TRBJ2-7
clone_size: NA
v_call: TRBV12-5
d_call: TRBD1
cdr3_nt: TGTGCTAGTGGTCCCTCCACGGGGACAGGGCTTGGGGAGCAGTACTTC
cdr3_aa: CASGPSTGTGLGEQYF

j_call: TRBJ1-1
clone_size: once
v_call: TRBV20-1
d_call: NA
cdr3_nt: TGCAGTGCAAACAGGAACACTGAAGCTTTCTTT
cdr3_aa: CSANRNTEAFF

j_call: TRBJ1-6
clone_size: NA
v_call: TRBV13
d_call: TRBD1
cdr3_nt: TGTGCCAGCAGCTCCCGGGACAGCGCGAATTCACCCCTCCACTTT
cdr3_aa: CASSSRDSANSPLHF

j_call: TRBJ1-5
clone_size: NA
v_call: TRBV2
d_call: NA
cdr3_nt: TGTGCCAGCAGTACAGGGAGAGTGAGTCAGCCCCAGCATTTT
cdr3_aa: CASSTGRVSQPQHF

j_call: TRBJ2-5
clone_size: NA
v_call: TRBV6-5
d_call: TRBD2
cdr3_nt: TGTGCCACCGGGAAGAGGAGGGAGCGGGGGCTCACCCAGTACTTC
cdr3_aa: CATGKRRERGLTQYF

j_call: TRBJ1-6
clone_size: NA
v_call: TRBV10-3
d_call: NA
cdr3_nt: TGTGCCATCAGGCAGGGTGAAGATTCACCCCTCCACTTT
cdr3_aa: CAIRQGEDSPLHF

j_call: TRBJ2-3
clone_size: NA
v_call: TRBV7-9
d_call: NA
cdr3_nt: TGTGCCAGCAGCTTAGGCCACATCGATACGCAGTATTTT
cdr3_aa: CASSLGHIDTQYF

j_call: TRBJ2-2
clone_size: NA
v_call: TRBV27
d_call: TRBD1
cdr3_nt: TGTGCCAGTTGGGACAGGCCGATCACCGGGGAGCTGTTTTTT
cdr3_aa: CASWDRPITGELFF

j_call: TRBJ2-3
clone_size: NA
v_call: TRBV2
d_call: NA
cdr3_nt: TGTGCCAGCAGATTCGACAGGAACACAGATACGCAGTATTTT
cdr3_aa: CASRFDRNTDTQYF

j_call: TRBJ2-2
clone_size: NA
v_call: TRBV5-1
d_call: NA
cdr3_nt: TGCGCCAGCAGCTTGGCAGTTACCGGGGAGCTGTTTTTT
cdr3_aa: CASSLAVTGELFF

j_call: TRBJ1-2
clone_size: NA
v_call: TRBV6-1
d_call: NA
cdr3_nt: TGTGCCAGCAGTGAGGGATTGACAGCCGCGTATTCGGCTAACTATGGCTACACCTTC
cdr3_aa: CASSEGLTAAYSANYGYTF

j_call: TRBJ2-1
clone_size: NA
v_call: TRBV6-6
d_call: TRBD1
cdr3_nt: TGTGCCAGCAGTGCGGACAGGGGGCCCCACTACAATGAGCAGTTCTTC
cdr3_aa: CASSADRGPHYNEQFF

j_call: TRBJ2-1
clone_size: NA
v_call: TRBV5-1
d_call: NA
cdr3_nt: TGCGCCAGCAGCCTACGACTCAACACAGGGATAGGTGAGCAGTTCTTC
cdr3_aa: CASSLRLNTGIGEQFF